This T cell receptor (beta chain) was retrieved from a study of cytomegalovirus exposure and HLA in healthy donors. Study results and limitations: Apparent HLA restriction characterized most CMV-associated TCR beta chains in a later analysis. Later on, an analysis found that several of the most significant clusters appeared to be linked to common viral pathogens, which included parvovirus B19. Several V segments, TRBV6-2 and TRBV6-3 among them, could not be told apart and were dropped. Reported findings show TCR beta sequences accurately forecast HLA-A and HLA-B alleles in most subjects.

V gave up 4 bases and J gave up 6 bases; unmatched junction bases: 10. The CDR3 is 15 residues long. Germline values: CDR1 MRHNA, CDR2 SNTAGT. In the case of this clone: Its antigen is not known.

In the PCR, 60 Vbeta and 13 Jbeta primers were used. Using immunoSEQ multiplex PCR, the repertoire was profiled, and TCRdb retains in-frame clones only, with some absent. The data contain some 150,000 clones, around 80% of them singletons. The sample was PBMCs. The gene calls are TRBV6-4 and TRBJ2-3; 7 bases fit TRBD2. The receptor comes from a woman aged 45-65 years in good health and CMV-seronegative. CDR3 loop: CASSATGEGSDTQYF. The DNA for the CDR3 is TGTGCCAGCAGTGCCACCGGGGAGGGGAGCGATACGCAGTATTTT.